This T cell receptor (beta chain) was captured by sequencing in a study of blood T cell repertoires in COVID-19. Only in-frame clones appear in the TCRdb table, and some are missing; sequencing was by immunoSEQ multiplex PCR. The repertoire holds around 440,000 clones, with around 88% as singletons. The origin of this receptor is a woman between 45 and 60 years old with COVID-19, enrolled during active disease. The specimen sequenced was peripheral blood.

CDR3 sequence reads: CASSNTGDEQYF. As DNA, the CDR3 is TGTGCCAGCTCCAACACAGGGGACGAGCAGTACTTC. The genes are TRBV18 and TRBJ2-7, with 7 bases fitting TRBD1. Germline V gene data show CDR1 as KGHSH and CDR2 as LQKENI. J gave up 5 bases and V 6 bases, and 4 bases lay outside the gene matches. The CDR3 sequence is 12 residues long.